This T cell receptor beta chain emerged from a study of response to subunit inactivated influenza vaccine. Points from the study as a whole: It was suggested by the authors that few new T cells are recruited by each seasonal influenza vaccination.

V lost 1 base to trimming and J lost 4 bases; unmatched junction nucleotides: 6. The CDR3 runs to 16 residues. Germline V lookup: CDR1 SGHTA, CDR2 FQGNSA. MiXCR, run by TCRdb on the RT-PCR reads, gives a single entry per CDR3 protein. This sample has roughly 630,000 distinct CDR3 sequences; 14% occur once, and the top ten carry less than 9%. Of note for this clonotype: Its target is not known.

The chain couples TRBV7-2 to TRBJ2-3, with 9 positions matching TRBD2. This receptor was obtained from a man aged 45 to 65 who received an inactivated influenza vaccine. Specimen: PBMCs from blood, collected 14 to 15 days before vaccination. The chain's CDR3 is CASSLGGGAVADTQYF. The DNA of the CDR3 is TGTGCCAGCAGCTTAGGCGGGGGGGCAGTTGCAGATACGCAGTATTTT.